This T cell receptor beta chain was observed in a study of T-cell memory formation after mild COVID-19. On the study more broadly: The TCR clusters were mostly specific to one donor.

Each CDR3 protein gets one entry after TCRdb re-called the 5' RACE reads with MiXCR. The data contain 540,000 or so distinct CDR3 sequences, about a fifth of them singletons. Study-wide findings and caveats: Later expanders leaned CD4+, whereas day 15 to 85 contracting clones were balanced CD4/CD8. The study found contracting CD4+ clones mainly in CM and EM and contracting CD8+ clones in EMRA. Some clones that responded turned up in pre-infection memory, which suggests that cross-reactive memory joined in.

Germline-derived CDR1 and CDR2 are SEHNR and FQNEAQ (reference sequence). This CDR3 contains 14 residues. Deletions cut 2 bases from V and 4 bases from J, with 11 bases between. This clonotype occurred a few times. The antigen is undetermined. This sequence joins TRBV7-9 and TRBJ2-5; D ambiguous. The clonotype comes from an adult woman who had mild COVID-19 (a few samples of this study predate the infection). Cell type and time point are not known. Material for sequencing was PBMCs or a T cell subset sorted from them (not recorded which). The CDR3 bases are TGTGCCAGCAGCTTAAGACCTCACCTAGAGACCCAGTACTTC. It specifies CASSLRPHLETQYF.